A single sample is the source of the 24 T cell receptor beta chains below, sequenced in a study of T cell repertoires in cytomegalovirus infection (dated by TCRdb to the late 2010s). The instrument given in TCRdb is Illumina HiSeq 1500. TCRdb reanalyzed the raw reads on its own, using fastp at Q25 for trimming and MiXCR for clone calling, and kept in-frame beta chains. Duplicate CDR3 protein sequences are folded into a single record with the most common DNA and genes. The sample contains roughly 180,000 distinct CDR3 sequences, about 18% of them found a single time. Under 30% of the sample rests with the top ten. Sequenced sample: CD8+ T cells from PBMCs. These receptors came from a human donor in good health (CMV status not recorded). Some clones in this sample may be carry-over from other donors' samples.

This clonotype showed up just a few times. The rearrangement joins TRBV7-8 to TRBJ1-5; D gene uncertain. The germline V gene encodes CDR1 SGHVS and CDR2 FQNEAQ. Trimming took 8 bases from V and 4 from J, leaving 15 bases between them. The CDR3 is 14 amino acids. The CDR3: CASGSGDGNQPQHF. The CDR3 DNA sequence: TGTGCCAGCGGTTCGGGAGACGGGAATCAGCCCCAGCATTTT.

This clonotype showed up just a few times. The gene calls are TRBV7-8 and TRBJ2-1; a weak D match, TRBD1 (5 bases). CDR1 and CDR2 from the germline V gene are SGHVS and FQNEAQ. The CDR3 extends over 17 amino acids. Trimming removed 0 bases at V and 3 bases at J, with 15 bases between. CDR3 nucleotide sequence: TGTGCCAGCAGCTTAGCGCAGGAAGGGGCAAGCTACAATGAGCAGTTCTTC. It is translated as CASSLAQEGASYNEQFF.

In DNA form, the CDR3 reads TGTGCCAGCAGCTTGGTGGACTATCTGTCCTACGAGCAGTACTTC. Amino acids: CASSLVDYLSYEQYF. V and J are TRBV7-2 and TRBJ2-7, with D tentatively TRBD2 (6 bases). Germline V lookup: CDR1 SGHTA, CDR2 FQGNSA. The CDR3 loop spans 15 amino acids. V lost 3 bases, J lost 1 base, and 13 bases lay in between.

The V and J genes are TRBV7-8 and TRBJ1-5, with D hard to call. Per the germline V gene, CDR1 is SGHVS and CDR2 is FQNEAQ. V lost 0 bases to trimming and J lost 7 bases, with 4 bases between them. This CDR3 region has 12 residues. CDR3 in amino acids: CASSLAEQPQHF. The DNA of the CDR3 is TGTGCCAGCAGCTTAGCTGAACAGCCCCAGCATTTT.

This clonotype has at least ten counts. V is TRBV7-2 and J is TRBJ2-5; D perhaps matches TRBD2 (5 bases). Germline CDR1 is SGHTA and CDR2 is FQGNSA. The CDR3 length is 16 residues. The V end was cut by 3 bases, the J end by 4 bases, with 18 bases between. CDR3 DNA sequence: TGTGCCAGCAGCTTGAGATGGACGGCTGGAGGAGAGACCCAGTACTTC. It specifies CASSLRWTAGGETQYF.

In its sample, this clonotype was seen a few times. The chain has TRBV10-3 and TRBJ2-7, with a tentative D call TRBD1 (6 bases). With 7 bases removed from V and 1 base from J, the gap between germline ends came to 20 bases. Germline V gene lookup returns CDR1 ENHRY and CDR2 SYGVKD. This CDR3 has 16 residues. The CDR3 loop is CAIKVLHRDNSYEQYF. CDR3 in DNA: TGTGCCATCAAAGTCCTCCACAGGGACAATTCCTACGAGCAGTACTTC.

This clonotype came up a few times. The V call is TRBV7-9, the J call TRBJ1-5; 8 positions agree with TRBD1. The CDR3 has 15 amino acids. The junction had 7 bases not matched to a gene; V was cut back by 3 bases and J by 6 bases. The V gene's germline CDR1 is SEHNR and CDR2 FQNEAQ (reference sequence). DNA for the CDR3: TGTGCCAGCAGCTTTACGACAGGGGATGCTCAGCCCCAGCATTTT. Amino acid sequence: CASSFTTGDAQPQHF.

This clonotype was detected a few times. The rearrangement uses TRBV6-5 and TRBJ2-5; no clear D. The ends were cut back, 0 bases at V and 2 bases at J, with 7 bases in the middle. This CDR3 spans 14 amino acids. Germline V gene sequence: CDR1 MNHEY, CDR2 SVGAGI. CDR3 DNA: TGTGCCAGCAGTTACTCGCGGTTACAAGAGACCCAGTACTTC. Translation gives CASSYSRLQETQYF.

This clonotype was seen a few times. The chain employs TRBV28 and TRBJ2-5; 12 positions match TRBD1. From germline, CDR1 is MDHEN and CDR2 SYDVKM. V was pared by 2 bases and J by 4 bases, with 8 bases of the junction left unmatched. The CDR3 extends over 17 amino acids. The DNA of the CDR3 is TGTGCCAGCAGTTTAACCGGGACAGGGGGCGAAAGAGAGACCCAGTACTTC. This encodes CASSLTGTGGERETQYF.

The chain recombines TRBV28 with TRBJ1-5, with D maybe TRBD1 (6 bases). The CDR3 has 17 residues. Germline CDR1 reads MDHEN; CDR2 reads SYDVKM. Trimming took 5 bases from V and 2 from J, leaving 19 bases between them. The CDR3 here is CASSHRTGGGGNQPQHF. The CDR3 DNA reads as TGTGCCAGCAGTCACAGGACCGGAGGGGGTGGCAATCAGCCCCAGCATTTT.

This chain joins TRBV6-1 and TRBJ2-3; possible D gene TRBD1, 6 bases. Trimming took off 6 bases at V and 3 bases at J, with 16 bases between the two ends. Germline CDR1 MNHNS, CDR2 SASEGT. The CDR3 has 15 residues. The CDR3 DNA is TGTGCCAGCAGCCCCGAACCAGGGGAAACAGATACGCAGTATTTT. Translated, it gives CASSPEPGETDTQYF.

The chain is built from TRBV27 and TRBJ1-5, with D perhaps TRBD1 (6 bases). CDR3 length: 14 amino acids. Trimming took 5 bases from V and 0 from J, leaving 8 bases between them. Germline V gene lookup returns CDR1 MNHEY and CDR2 SMNVEV (reference sequence). The DNA for the CDR3 is TGTGCCAGCAGTCAGACAGGTAGCAATCAGCCCCAGCATTTT. It encodes CASSQTGSNQPQHF.

The chain carries TRBV5-6 and TRBJ2-2, with D maybe TRBD1 (8 bases). V lost 0 bases and J 5 bases, leaving 14 bases between the germline ends. The CDR3 sequence is 16 residues long. Germline CDR1 SGHDT, CDR2 YYEEEE. The CDR3 region has the DNA TGTGCCAGCAGCTTGGTACAGGGGGGGCGGACCGGGGAGCTGTTTTTT. Its protein is CASSLVQGGRTGELFF.

This clonotype was picked up a small number of times. The chain has TRBV28 and TRBJ1-1; D remains unclear. Trimming removed 1 base at V and 5 bases at J, with 14 bases between. The V gene's germline CDR1 is MDHEN and CDR2 SYDVKM. This CDR3 is 15 amino acids long. In nucleotides, the CDR3 is TGTGCCAGCAGTTTATTTGTGGACCCGCGGACTGAAGCTTTCTTT. Its protein is CASSLFVDPRTEAFF. Using reference TRBV28 and TRBJ1-1 for the parts outside the CDR3, the full variable domain is DVKVTQSSRYLVKRTGEKVFLECVQDMDHENMFWYRQDPGLGLRLIYFSYDVKMKEKGDIPEGYSVSREKKERFSLILESASTNQTSMYLCASSLFVDPRTEAFFGQGTRLTVV.

V and J are TRBV6-4 and TRBJ1-1; D is unclear. The ends were cut back, 0 bases at V and 5 bases at J, with 10 bases in the middle. CDR1 is MRHNA and CDR2 is SNTAGT in the germline V gene. The CDR3 runs 14 residues. The CDR3 nucleotides read TGTGCCAGCAGTGACTCTCCCTATGGGACTGAAGCTTTCTTT. Protein product: CASSDSPYGTEAFF.

In its sample, this clonotype was seen a few times. The rearrangement uses TRBV28 and TRBJ2-4; D call uncertain. The germline CDR1 and CDR2 sequences are MDHEN and SYDVKM. The CDR3 is 15 residues long. V was pared by 2 bases and J by 1 base, with 9 bases between. CDR3 DNA: TGTGCCAGCAGTTTAGGCCTAGGGGCCAAAAACATTCAGTACTTC. Encoded protein: CASSLGLGAKNIQYF.

The CDR3 DNA reads as TGTGCCAGCAGCCATTCGCCGGTTAGGGGACAGCCCCAGCATTTT. Residues: CASSHSPVRGQPQHF. The chain joins TRBV7-9 to TRBJ1-5; possible D gene TRBD1, 5 bases. V was trimmed by 5 bases and J by 7 bases, leaving 18 bases between them. The length of the CDR3 is 15 residues. Germline V gene sequence: CDR1 SEHNR, CDR2 FQNEAQ (reference sequence).

The gene calls are TRBV7-6 and TRBJ2-2; TRBD1 is a possible D gene (5 bases). The germline gives CDR1 SGHVS, CDR2 FNYEAQ. The CDR3 covers 14 residues. With 3 bases removed from V and 7 bases from J, the gap between germline ends came to 12 bases. The CDR3 is CASSLYSGLGELFF. CDR3 nucleotides: TGTGCCAGCAGCTTGTATTCAGGGCTCGGGGAGCTGTTTTTT.

This clonotype showed up just a few times. V is TRBV27 and J is TRBJ1-5; tentative D call: TRBD1 (5 bases). Looked up from germline, CDR1 is MNHEY and CDR2 is SMNVEV (reference sequence). The V end lost 6 bases, the J end lost 3 bases, and 12 bases lay between the germline ends. CDR3 length: 14 amino acids. This CDR3 is CASSLDRFNQPQHF. CDR3 DNA sequence: TGTGCCAGCAGCCTAGACAGATTCAATCAGCCCCAGCATTTT.

This clonotype was detected a few times. This chain connects TRBV6-2 or TRBV6-3 to TRBJ2-3; 8 positions match TRBD1. Germline lookup yields CDR1 MNHEY and CDR2 SVGEGT. The CDR3 runs to 15 residues. J gave up 5 bases and V 5 bases, and 9 bases lay outside the gene matches. The CDR3 region has the DNA TGTGCCAGCAGTCTTGACAGGGGTGAGGTAGATACGCAGTATTTT. Amino acids: CASSLDRGEVDTQYF.

A few counts support this clonotype. The CDR3 region is CASSPDSRYTEAFF. The CDR3 nucleotides read TGTGCCAGCAGCCCGGATTCAAGGTACACTGAAGCTTTCTTT. The chain is built from TRBV7-6 and TRBJ1-1, with D unclear. V lost 5 bases and J lost 3, with 13 bases in between. The CDR3 runs 14 residues. Germline V gives CDR1 SGHVS, CDR2 FNYEAQ.

The chain is built from TRBV12-3 or TRBV12-4 and TRBJ2-1; no firm D call. This CDR3 is built from 12 residues. V lost 1 base and J 10 bases, leaving 8 bases between the germline ends. CDR3 nucleotide sequence: TGTGCCAGCAGTTTAGGTACTGGGGAGCAGTTCTTC. This gives the protein CASSLGTGEQFF.

The chain combines TRBV10-3 with TRBJ2-7; D might be TRBD2 (6 bases). The CDR3 has 13 amino acids. V lost 7 bases and J 1 base, leaving 11 bases between the germline ends. Germline V gene data show CDR1 as ENHRY and CDR2 as SYGVKD. CDR3 DNA sequence: TGTGCCATCACCGTGGAGGGGTCCTACGAGCAGTACTTC. Translated, it gives CAITVEGSYEQYF.

The V gene is TRBV7-2, the J gene TRBJ1-1; 7 nucleotides agree with TRBD1. The CDR3 is 15 amino acids. V lost 5 bases to trimming and J lost 1 base; unmatched junction nucleotides: 7. The germline V gene has CDR1 SGHTA and CDR2 FQGNSA. The CDR3 coding sequence is TGTGCCAGCAGCCCTCCGACAGGGAAGAACACTGAAGCTTTCTTT. Amino acids: CASSPPTGKNTEAFF.